A single sample is the source of the 21 T cell receptor beta chains below, sequenced in a study of breast tumors, draining lymph nodes, adjacent tissues. In TCRdb, the multiplex PCR reads were re-called with MiXCR into one record per CDR3 protein. The sample has around 130,000 distinct CDR3 sequences; about 33% are singletons. Axillary draining lymph nodes of breast cancer patients supplied the node samples. The specimen was axillary lymph node tissue. The receptors derive from a female donor with breast cancer. Some clones in this sample may be carry-over from other donors' samples.

This clonotype was detected ten times or more. This chain links TRBV7-2 with TRBJ2-3; 8 bases are a match to TRBD2. V gave up 8 bases and J gave up 3 bases; unmatched junction bases: 4. Germline CDR1 reads SGHTA; CDR2 reads FQGNSA. CDR3 size: 13 residues. CDR3 residues: CASRGGATDTQYF. As DNA, the CDR3 is TGTGCCAGCCGGGGGGGGGCGACAGATACGCAGTATTTT.

This clonotype was seen repeatedly, ten times or more. The chain carries TRBV7-3 and TRBJ2-6; 8 bases match TRBD1. This CDR3 comprises 15 residues. Germline trimming cut 5 bases from V and 1 base from J; bases unmatched to any gene: 1. The germline V gene encodes CDR1 SGHTA and CDR2 FQGTGA. This chain's CDR3 is CASSGTGSGANVLTF. The CDR3 DNA sequence: TGTGCCAGCAGCGGGACAGGATCTGGGGCCAACGTCCTGACTTTC. The full variable domain, its missing parts supplied by reference TRBV7-3 and TRBJ2-6, is GAGVSQTPSNKVTEKGKYVELRCDPISGHTALYWYRQSLGQGPEFLIYFQGTGAADDSGLPNDRFFAVRPEGSVSTLKIQRTERGDSAVYLCASSGTGSGANVLTFGAGSRLTVL.

In this sample, this clonotype turned up many times. The J gene is TRBJ2-7, the V gene TRBV5-1; no reliable D call. V lost 0 bases, J lost 2 bases, and 9 bases lay in between. Germline-derived CDR1 and CDR2 are SGHRS and YFSETQ. This CDR3 has 14 amino acids. The CDR3 nucleotides are TGCGCCAGCAGCTTGGAGCACGTAACCTACGAGCAGTACTTC. It translates to CASSLEHVTYEQYF.

This clonotype occurred many times. V usage is TRBV28 and J usage is TRBJ2-1, with D uncertain. CDR3 length equals 15 residues. The ends were cut back, 7 bases at V and 6 bases at J, with 19 bases in the middle. The germline gives CDR1 MDHEN, CDR2 SYDVKM. For the CDR3, the DNA is TGTGCCAGCAATGTTCTTCCCGGTGCCATCAATGAGCAGTTCTTC. It is translated as CASNVLPGAINEQFF.

This clonotype was seen ten or more times. The rearrangement joins TRBV9 to TRBJ2-5; tentatively, D is TRBD1 or TRBD2 (5 bases each). The V and J ends lost 3 bases and 3 bases respectively, with 15 bases between them. CDR3 length: 15 amino acids. Germline V gene data show CDR1 as SGDLS and CDR2 as YYNGEE. The CDR3 protein is CASSAGNLREETQYF. The CDR3 bases are TGTGCCAGCAGCGCAGGGAATCTGAGGGAAGAGACCCAGTACTTC.

Points on this clonotype: This sequence may be a read error, since a much larger clone differs from it by one base. The chain employs TRBV6-1 and TRBJ2-2; D might be TRBD2 (5 bases). This CDR3 is 14 amino acids long. Germline assignment: CDR1 MNHNS and CDR2 SASEGT. The CDR3 DNA follows: TGTGCCAGCATGAGGCAGTTGAACACCGGGGAGCCGTTTTTT. Translated, it gives CASMRQLNTGEPFF.

This clonotype has ten or more counts. This sequence joins TRBV9 and TRBJ2-2, with TRBD1 as a possible D gene (6 bases). The CDR3 covers 15 residues. Trimming took 0 bases from V and 1 from J, leaving 7 bases between them. The germline CDR1 and CDR2 sequences are SGDLS and YYNGEE. This chain's CDR3 is CASSVARGNTGELFF. As DNA, the CDR3 is TGTGCCAGCAGCGTAGCCAGGGGGAACACCGGGGAGCTGTTTTTT.

Worth noting for this clonotype: The CDR3 does not close with the conserved phenylalanine or tryptophan, likely indicating a read error. The DNA is omitted, as the CDR3 cannot be located on it reliably, and the CDR3 follows TCRdb's listing. The genes are TRBV5-5 and TRBJ1-2. The germline gives CDR1 SGHKS, CDR2 YYEKEE (reference sequence). The CDR3 contains 14 residues when both ends are counted. CDR3: CASSWDRVSPGCTL.

This clonotype was picked up many times. The chain joins TRBV7-2 to TRBJ2-5; D gene ambiguous. The CDR3 runs 13 residues. Germline CDR1 SGHTA, CDR2 FQGNSA. V gave up 6 bases and J gave up 2 bases, with 10 bases separating them. The CDR3 region has the DNA TGTGCCAGCAGGCTCGTGGGGCAAGAGACCCAGTACTTC. Its translation: CASRLVGQETQYF.

As for this clonotype: One end of the junction varies from germline; a read error may be responsible. This sequence joins TRBV15 and TRBJ1-5; no clear D gene. The CDR3 has 17 amino acids. CDR1 and CDR2 (germline): LNHNV, YYDKDF (reference sequence). The CDR3 sequence: CATSRERAGYSNQLQHF. The CDR3 coding sequence is TGTGCCACCAGCAGAGAGAGGGCAGGCTATAGCAATCAGCTCCAGCATTTC. The complete variable domain, with remaining parts taken from reference TRBV15 and TRBJ1-5, reads DAMVIQNPRYQVTQFGKPVTLSCSQTLNHNVMYWYQQKSSQAPKLLFHYYDKDFNNEADTPDNFQSRRPNTSFCFLDIRSPGLGDTAMYLCATSRERAGYSNQLQHFGDGTRLSIL.

This clonotype is a singleton in its sample. This clone may be a read error of a much larger clone one base away. This chain joins TRBV6-1 and TRBJ2-1; 7 nucleotides line up with TRBD2. From germline, CDR1 is MNHNS and CDR2 SASEGT. This CDR3 is 16 amino acids long. CDR3 region: CAGSTTRSGTYNEQFF. The CDR3 nucleotides read TGTGCCGGCAGTACGACTAGAAGCGGGACGTACAATGAGCAGTTCTTC.

This clonotype was seen many times. This chain joins TRBV18 and TRBJ1-6; possibly TRBD1 for D (5 bases). Trimming stripped 3 bases from V and 7 bases from J, with 16 bases between. The CDR3 spans 16 residues. Germline-derived CDR1 and CDR2 are KGHSH and LQKENI. The CDR3 sequence: CASSPRPGQENSPLHF. CDR3 DNA: TGTGCCAGCTCACCTAGGCCGGGGCAAGAGAATTCACCCCTCCACTTT.

This sequence joins TRBV20-1 and TRBJ2-1, with TRBD2 matching over 12 bases. The CDR3 is made up of 15 amino acids. Germline loops: CDR1 DFQATT, CDR2 SNEGSKA (reference sequence). Unmatched junction bases numbered 6, after V lost 4 bases and J lost 5 bases. The CDR3 nucleotides read TGCAGTGCTACGGGGGCTAGCGGGAGGGACAATGAGCAGTTCTTC. It codes for CSATGASGRDNEQFF.

To note about this clonotype: This may arise from a read error, as a much more abundant clone is one base away. The gene calls are TRBV6-5 and TRBJ1-6, with D perhaps matching TRBD1 (6 bases). V lost 5 bases and J lost 10, with 15 bases in between. CDR3 size: 14 residues. The V gene's germline CDR1 is MNHEY and CDR2 SVGAGI. The DNA for the CDR3 is TGTGCCAGCAGTCCTAGAACAGGGCGCTCACCCCTCCACTTT. It yields the protein CASSPRTGRSPLHF.

This clonotype occurred many times. The chain carries TRBV20-1 and TRBJ2-7, with a weak D call TRBD2 (6 bases). CDR3 length: 16 residues. The germline V gene encodes CDR1 DFQATT and CDR2 SNEGSKA (reference sequence). V lost 0 bases and J 3 bases, leaving 18 bases between the germline ends. The CDR3 DNA sequence: TGCAGTGCTAGAGAAGCGAAGGGGACTGCTTTCTACGAGCAGTACTTC. This translates into CSAREAKGTAFYEQYF.

The chain recombines TRBV4-2 with TRBJ1-1; TRBD1 matches at 7 bases. Germline assignment: CDR1 LGHNA and CDR2 YNFKEQ. J gave up 5 bases and V 5 bases, and 11 bases lay outside the gene matches. The CDR3 runs to 15 residues. The CDR3 loop reads CASSTLTGSYTEAFF. The CDR3 region has the DNA TGTGCCAGCAGCACTCTGACAGGGTCGTATACTGAAGCTTTCTTT.

Ten or more counts support this clonotype. V and J are TRBV5-1 and TRBJ2-2, with D unresolved. V lost 2 bases and J lost 7, with 9 bases in between. Germline CDR1 reads SGHRS; CDR2 reads YFSETQ. The CDR3 totals 13 residues. CDR3 nucleotides: TGCGCCAGCAGCTTAGACTCGGACGGGGAGCTGTTTTTT. Its translation is CASSLDSDGELFF.

In this sample, this clonotype turned up many times. The J gene is TRBJ2-7, the V gene TRBV18, with D perhaps TRBD1 (6 bases). Germline assignment: CDR1 KGHSH and CDR2 LQKENI. V was cut by 3 bases and J by 3 bases, with 12 bases left in between. The CDR3 is 14 amino acids. DNA for the CDR3: TGTGCCAGCTCACCTGGGACACTCAACTACGAGCAGTACTTC. Residues: CASSPGTLNYEQYF.

At least ten counts were recorded for this clonotype. The rearrangement links TRBV6-4 to TRBJ1-2; 7 bases line up with TRBD1. Losses at the gene ends were 6 bases for V and 7 bases for J; bases not matched to a gene: 8. Looked up from germline, CDR1 is MRHNA and CDR2 is SNTAGT. This CDR3 comprises 13 residues. The CDR3 nucleotides are TGTGCCAGCAGAAACACAGGGGATGGTGGCTACACCTTC. Translated: CASRNTGDGGYTF.

This chain links TRBV7-2 with TRBJ1-1; TRBD1 aligns across 11 bases. Germline CDR1 and CDR2: SGHTA and FQGNSA. The CDR3 extends over 17 amino acids. V lost 5 bases, J lost 1 base, and 9 bases stayed unmatched. The CDR3 region has the DNA TGTGCCAGCAGCCCCCCCGGACAGGGGGCGAGGAACACTGAAGCTTTCTTT. This codes for CASSPPGQGARNTEAFF.

This clonotype was recorded many times. The gene calls are TRBV27 and TRBJ1-6, with TRBD1 matching 7 bases. The V gene end was trimmed by 5 bases and the J gene end by 7 bases; junction bases not matched to a gene: 5. CDR3 length: 14 amino acids. Germline loops: CDR1 MNHEY, CDR2 SMNVEV (reference sequence). The DNA of the CDR3 is TGTGCCAGCAGTAAGGACAGGAACAATTCACCCCTCCACTTT. Translation: CASSKDRNNSPLHF.